The clone carrying this T cell receptor beta chain was seen more than once but under ten times. The antigen is undetermined. This sample stems from a study of T cell repertoires in cytomegalovirus infection. Findings and caveats of the study: Frequencies of public TCR beta families were cumulated, and this identified carriers of CMV plus the relevant HLA. CMV-specific TCR beta clonotypes restricted by HLA-C dominated the ex vivo response.

MiXCR was run by TCRdb on the reads, yielding one entry per CDR3 protein. The sample has about a million distinct CDR3 sequences, around 30% seen once; the top ten hold more than 13%. The CDR3 loop spans 14 amino acids. The germline gives CDR1 PRHDT, CDR2 FYEKMQ (reference sequence). Between the trimmed V and J ends, which lost 1 base and 1 base, there was a span of 7 bases. The sequence was collected from a human donor in good health (CMV status not recorded). Some clones in this sample may be carry-over from other donors' samples. This chain links TRBV13 with TRBJ1-2; no reliable D call. Specimen: cultured CD8+ T cells from PBMCs, collected from culture after CMV antigen stimulation. The CDR3 loop is CASSLEQSNYGYTF. DNA of the CDR3: TGTGCCAGCAGCTTAGAACAGAGTAACTATGGCTACACCTTC. The variable domain in full, with the rest retrieved from reference TRBV13 and TRBJ1-2, is AAGVIQSPRHLIKEKRETATLKCYPIPRHDTVYWYQQGPGQDPQFLISFYEKMQSDKGSIPDRFSAQQFSDYHSELNMSSLELGDSALYFCASSLEQSNYGYTFGSGTRLTVV.